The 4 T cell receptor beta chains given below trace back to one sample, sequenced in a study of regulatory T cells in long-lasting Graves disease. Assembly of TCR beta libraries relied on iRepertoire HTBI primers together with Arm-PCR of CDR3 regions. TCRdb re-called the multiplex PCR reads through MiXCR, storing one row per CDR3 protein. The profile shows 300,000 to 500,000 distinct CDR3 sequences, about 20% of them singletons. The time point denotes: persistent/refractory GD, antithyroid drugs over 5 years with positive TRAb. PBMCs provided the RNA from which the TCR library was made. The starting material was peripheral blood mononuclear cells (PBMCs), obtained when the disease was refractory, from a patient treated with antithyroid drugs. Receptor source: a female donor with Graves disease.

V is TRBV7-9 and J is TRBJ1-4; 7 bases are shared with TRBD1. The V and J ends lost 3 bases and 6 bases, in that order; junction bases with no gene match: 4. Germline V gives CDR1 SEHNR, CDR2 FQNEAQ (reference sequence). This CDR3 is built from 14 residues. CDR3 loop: CASSFPGTDEKLFF. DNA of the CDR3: TGTGCCAGCAGCTTCCCCGGGACAGATGAAAAACTGTTTTTT.

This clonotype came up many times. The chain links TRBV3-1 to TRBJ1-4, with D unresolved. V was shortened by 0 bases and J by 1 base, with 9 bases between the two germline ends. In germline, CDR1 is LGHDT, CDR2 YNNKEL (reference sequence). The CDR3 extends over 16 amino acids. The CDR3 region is CASSQDLGGTNEKLFF. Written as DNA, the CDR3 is TGTGCCAGCAGCCAAGATTTAGGCGGAACTAATGAAAAACTGTTTTTT.

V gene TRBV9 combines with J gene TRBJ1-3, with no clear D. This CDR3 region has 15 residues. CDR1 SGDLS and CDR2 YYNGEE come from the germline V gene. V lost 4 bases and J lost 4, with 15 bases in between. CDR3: CASSPSRLGGNTIYF. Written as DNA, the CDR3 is TGTGCCAGCAGCCCGTCGAGGCTAGGGGGAAACACCATATATTTT.

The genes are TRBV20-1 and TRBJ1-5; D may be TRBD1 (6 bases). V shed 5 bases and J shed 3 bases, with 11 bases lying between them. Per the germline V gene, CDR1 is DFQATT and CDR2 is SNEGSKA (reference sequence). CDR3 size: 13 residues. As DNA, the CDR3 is TGCAGTGCTTCACAGGGATACAATCAGCCCCAGCATTTT. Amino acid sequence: CSASQGYNQPQHF.